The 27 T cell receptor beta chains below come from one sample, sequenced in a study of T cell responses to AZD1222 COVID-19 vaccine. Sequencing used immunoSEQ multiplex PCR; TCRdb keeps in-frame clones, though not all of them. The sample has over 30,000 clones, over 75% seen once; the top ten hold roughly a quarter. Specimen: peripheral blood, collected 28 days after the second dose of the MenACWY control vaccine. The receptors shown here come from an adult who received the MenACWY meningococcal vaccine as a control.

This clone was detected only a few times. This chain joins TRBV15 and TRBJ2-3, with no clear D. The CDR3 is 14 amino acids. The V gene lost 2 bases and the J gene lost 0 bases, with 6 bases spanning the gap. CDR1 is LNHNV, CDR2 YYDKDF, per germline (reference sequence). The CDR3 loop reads CATSRLGSTDTQYF. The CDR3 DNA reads TGTGCCACCAGCAGATTGGGCAGCACAGATACGCAGTATTTT.

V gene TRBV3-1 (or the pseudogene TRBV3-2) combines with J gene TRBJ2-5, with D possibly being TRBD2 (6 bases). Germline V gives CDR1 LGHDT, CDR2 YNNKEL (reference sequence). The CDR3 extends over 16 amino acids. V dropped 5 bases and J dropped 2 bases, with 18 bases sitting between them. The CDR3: CASSNTRLGRQETQYF. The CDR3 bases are TGTGCCAGCAGCAATACTCGGTTGGGGAGGCAAGAGACCCAGTACTTC.

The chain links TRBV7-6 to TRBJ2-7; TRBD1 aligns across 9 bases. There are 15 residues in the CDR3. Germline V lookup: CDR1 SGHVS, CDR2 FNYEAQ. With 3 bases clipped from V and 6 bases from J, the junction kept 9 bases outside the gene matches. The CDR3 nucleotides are TGTGCCAGCAGCTTCCCGGGACAGGGTTCTTCCGAGCAGTACTTC. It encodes CASSFPGQGSSEQYF. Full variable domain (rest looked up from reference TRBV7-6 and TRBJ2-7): GAGVSQSPRYKVTKRGQDVALRCDPISGHVSLYWYRQALGQGPEFLTYFNYEAQQDKSGLPNDRFSAERPEGSISTLTIQRTEQRDSAMYRCASSFPGQGSSEQYFGPGTRLTVT.

CDR3 sequence: CASSLGVEVSGNTIYF. CDR3 nucleotide sequence: TGTGCCAGCAGCTTGGGGGTGGAGGTCTCTGGAAACACCATATATTTT. This chain links TRBV5-6 with TRBJ1-3; no reliable D call. Trimming stripped 0 bases from V and 0 bases from J, with 10 bases between. Germline loops: CDR1 SGHDT, CDR2 YYEEEE. The CDR3 runs to 16 residues.

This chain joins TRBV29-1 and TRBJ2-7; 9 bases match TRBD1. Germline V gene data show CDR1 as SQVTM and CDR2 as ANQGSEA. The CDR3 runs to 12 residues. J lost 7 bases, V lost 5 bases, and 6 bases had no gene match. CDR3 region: CSVQQGAGEQYF. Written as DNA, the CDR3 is TGCAGCGTTCAACAGGGGGCCGGGGAGCAGTACTTC.

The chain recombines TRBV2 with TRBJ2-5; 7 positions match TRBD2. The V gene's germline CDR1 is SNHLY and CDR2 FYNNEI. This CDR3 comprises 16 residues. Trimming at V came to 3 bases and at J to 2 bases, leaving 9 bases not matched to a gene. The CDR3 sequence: CASSEGVAGLQETQYF. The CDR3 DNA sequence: TGTGCCAGCAGTGAGGGCGTAGCGGGCTTACAAGAGACCCAGTACTTC.

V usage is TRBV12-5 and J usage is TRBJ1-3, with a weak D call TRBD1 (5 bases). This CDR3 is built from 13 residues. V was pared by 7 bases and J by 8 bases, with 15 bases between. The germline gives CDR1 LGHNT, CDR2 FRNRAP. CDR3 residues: CASALSPTDTIYF. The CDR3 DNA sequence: TGTGCTAGTGCCTTATCCCCGACAGACACCATATATTTT.

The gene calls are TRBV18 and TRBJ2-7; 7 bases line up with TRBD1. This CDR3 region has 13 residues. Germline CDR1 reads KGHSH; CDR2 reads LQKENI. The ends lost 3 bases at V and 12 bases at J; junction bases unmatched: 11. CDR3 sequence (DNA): TGTGCCAGCTCACCCGGGACAGCACGTCAAGGGTACTTC. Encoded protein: CASSPGTARQGYF. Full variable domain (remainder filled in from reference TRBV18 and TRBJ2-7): NAGVMQNPRHLVRRRGQEARLRCSPMKGHSHVYWYRQLPEEGLKFMVYLQKENIIDESGMPKERFSAEFPKEGPSILRIQQVVRGDSAAYFCASSPGTARQGYFGPGTRLTVT.

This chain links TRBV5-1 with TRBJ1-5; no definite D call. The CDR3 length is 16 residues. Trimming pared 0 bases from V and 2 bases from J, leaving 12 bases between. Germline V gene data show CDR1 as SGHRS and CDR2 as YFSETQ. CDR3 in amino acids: CASSLGEVGGNQPQHF. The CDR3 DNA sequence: TGCGCCAGCAGCTTGGGTGAGGTGGGAGGCAATCAGCCCCAGCATTTT.

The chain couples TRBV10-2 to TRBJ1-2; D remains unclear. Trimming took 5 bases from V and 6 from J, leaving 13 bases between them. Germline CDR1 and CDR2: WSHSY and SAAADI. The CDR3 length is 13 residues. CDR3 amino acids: CASSLTFGDGYTF. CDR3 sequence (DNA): TGCGCCAGCAGTTTAACCTTCGGCGATGGCTACACCTTC.

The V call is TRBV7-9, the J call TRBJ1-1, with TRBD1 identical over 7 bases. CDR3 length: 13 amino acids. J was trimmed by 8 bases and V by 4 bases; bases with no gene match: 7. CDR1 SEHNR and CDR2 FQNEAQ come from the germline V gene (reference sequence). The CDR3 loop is CASSSADRVEAFF. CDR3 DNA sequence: TGTGCCAGCAGCTCTGCTGACAGGGTAGAAGCTTTCTTT.

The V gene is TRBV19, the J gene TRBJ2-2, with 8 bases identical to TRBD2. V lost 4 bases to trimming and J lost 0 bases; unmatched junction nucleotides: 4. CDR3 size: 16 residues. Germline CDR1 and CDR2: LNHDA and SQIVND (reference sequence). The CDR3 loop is CASSRFSGANTGELFF. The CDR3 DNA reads TGTGCCAGTAGTAGGTTTAGCGGGGCGAACACCGGGGAGCTGTTTTTT.

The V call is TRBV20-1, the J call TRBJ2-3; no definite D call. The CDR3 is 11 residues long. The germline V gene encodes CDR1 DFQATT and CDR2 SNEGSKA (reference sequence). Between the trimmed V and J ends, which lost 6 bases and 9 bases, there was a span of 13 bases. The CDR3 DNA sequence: TGCAGTGCCGGACGTACATTCACGCAGTATTTT. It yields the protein CSAGRTFTQYF.

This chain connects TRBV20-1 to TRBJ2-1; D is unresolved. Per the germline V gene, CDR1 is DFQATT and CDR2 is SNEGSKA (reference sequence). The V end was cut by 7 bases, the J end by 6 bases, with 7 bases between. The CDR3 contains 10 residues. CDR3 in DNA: TGCAGTGGAGTGGGCAATGAGCAGTTCTTC. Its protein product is CSGVGNEQFF.

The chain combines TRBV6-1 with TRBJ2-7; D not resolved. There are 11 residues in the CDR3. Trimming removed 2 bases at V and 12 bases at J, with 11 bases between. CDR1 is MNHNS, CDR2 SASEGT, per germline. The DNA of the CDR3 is TGTGCCAGCAGTGAACCGAGACCTTCGTACTTC. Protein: CASSEPRPSYF.

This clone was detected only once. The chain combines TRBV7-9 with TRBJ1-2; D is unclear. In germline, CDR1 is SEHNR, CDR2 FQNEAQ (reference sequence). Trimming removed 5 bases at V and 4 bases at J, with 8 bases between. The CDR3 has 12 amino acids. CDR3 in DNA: TGTGCCAGCAGCCCACGGGGCTATGGCTACACCTTC. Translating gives CASSPRGYGYTF.

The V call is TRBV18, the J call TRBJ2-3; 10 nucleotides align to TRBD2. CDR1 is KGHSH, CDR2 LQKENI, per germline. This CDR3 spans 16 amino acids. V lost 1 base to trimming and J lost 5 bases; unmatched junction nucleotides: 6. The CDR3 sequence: CASSPRLAGEGDTQYF. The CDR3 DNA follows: TGTGCCAGCTCACCACGCCTAGCGGGAGAGGGAGATACGCAGTATTTT.

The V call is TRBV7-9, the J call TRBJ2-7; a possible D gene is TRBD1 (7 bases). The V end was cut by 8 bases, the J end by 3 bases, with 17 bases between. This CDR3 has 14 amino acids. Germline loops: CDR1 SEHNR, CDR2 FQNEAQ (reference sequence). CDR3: CASLGGGQSYEQYF. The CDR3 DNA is TGTGCCAGCCTAGGAGGGGGACAGAGCTACGAGCAGTACTTC.

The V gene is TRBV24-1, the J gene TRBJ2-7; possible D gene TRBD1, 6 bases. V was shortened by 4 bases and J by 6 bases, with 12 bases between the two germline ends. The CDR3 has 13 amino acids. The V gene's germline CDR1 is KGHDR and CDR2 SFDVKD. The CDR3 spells CATSEWGRGEQYF. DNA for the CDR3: TGTGCCACCAGTGAGTGGGGCAGGGGCGAGCAGTACTTC.

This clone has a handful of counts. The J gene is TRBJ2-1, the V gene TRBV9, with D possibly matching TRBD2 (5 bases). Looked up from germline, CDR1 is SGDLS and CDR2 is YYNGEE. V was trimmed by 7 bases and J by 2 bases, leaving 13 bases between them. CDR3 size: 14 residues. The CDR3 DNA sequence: TGTGCCAGCGCCACCCGGGGAACCTACAATGAGCAGTTCTTC. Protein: CASATRGTYNEQFF. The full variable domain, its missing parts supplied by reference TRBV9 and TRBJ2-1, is DSGVTQTPKHLITATGQRVTLRCSPRSGDLSVYWYQQSLDQGLQFLIQYYNGEERAKGNILERFSAQQFPDLHSELNLSSLELGDSALYFCASATRGTYNEQFFGPGTRLTVL.

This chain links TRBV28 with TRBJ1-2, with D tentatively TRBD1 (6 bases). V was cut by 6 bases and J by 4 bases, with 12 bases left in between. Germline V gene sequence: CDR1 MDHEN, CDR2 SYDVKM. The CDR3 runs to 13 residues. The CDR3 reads CASRHQGSYGYTF. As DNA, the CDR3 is TGTGCCAGCAGGCATCAGGGGTCCTATGGCTACACCTTC.

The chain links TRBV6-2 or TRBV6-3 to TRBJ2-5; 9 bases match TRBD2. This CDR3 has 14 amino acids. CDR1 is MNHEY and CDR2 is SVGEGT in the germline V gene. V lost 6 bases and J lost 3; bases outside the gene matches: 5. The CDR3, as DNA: TGTGCCAGCAGCCCGTTAGCGGGAGAAGAGACCCAGTACTTC. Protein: CASSPLAGEETQYF.

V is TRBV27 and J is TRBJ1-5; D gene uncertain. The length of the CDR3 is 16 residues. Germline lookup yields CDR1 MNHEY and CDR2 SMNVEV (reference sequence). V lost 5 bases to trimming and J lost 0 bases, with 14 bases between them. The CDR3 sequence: CASSPRSGNSNQPQHF. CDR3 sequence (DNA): TGTGCCAGCAGTCCACGATCCGGGAATAGCAATCAGCCCCAGCATTTT.

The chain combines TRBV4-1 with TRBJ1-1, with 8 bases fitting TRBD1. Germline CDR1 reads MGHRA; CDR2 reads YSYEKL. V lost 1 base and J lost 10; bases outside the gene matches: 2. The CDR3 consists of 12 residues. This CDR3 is CASSQGTGPAFF. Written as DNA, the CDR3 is TGCGCCAGCAGCCAAGGGACAGGGCCAGCTTTCTTT.

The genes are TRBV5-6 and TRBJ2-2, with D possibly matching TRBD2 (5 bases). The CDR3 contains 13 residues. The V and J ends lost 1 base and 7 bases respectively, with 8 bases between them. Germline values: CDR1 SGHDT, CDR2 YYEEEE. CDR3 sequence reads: CASSLHRGGELFF. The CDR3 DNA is TGTGCCAGCAGCTTGCACCGGGGCGGGGAGCTGTTTTTT.

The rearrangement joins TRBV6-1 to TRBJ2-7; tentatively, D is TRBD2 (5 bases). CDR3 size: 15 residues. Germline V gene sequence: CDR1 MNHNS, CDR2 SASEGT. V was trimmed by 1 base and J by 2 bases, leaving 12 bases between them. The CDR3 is CASSEVPEAPYEQYF. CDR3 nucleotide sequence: TGTGCCAGCAGTGAAGTCCCGGAGGCCCCCTACGAGCAGTACTTC.

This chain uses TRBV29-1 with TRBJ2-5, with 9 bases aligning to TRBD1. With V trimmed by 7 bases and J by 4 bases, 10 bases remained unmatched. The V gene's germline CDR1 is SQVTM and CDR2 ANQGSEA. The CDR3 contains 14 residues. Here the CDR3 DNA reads TGCAGCGCTCAAGACAGGGGGGGCATAGAGACCCAGTACTTC. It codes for CSAQDRGGIETQYF.